This TCR beta chain was captured by sequencing in a study of response to subunit inactivated influenza vaccine. TCRdb reprocessed the RT-PCR reads with MiXCR, giving one entry per CDR3 protein. The sample yields more than 450,000 distinct CDR3 sequences, about 11% seen once. This clonotype was observed many times. Germline V gene lookup returns CDR1 SGDLS and CDR2 YYNGEE. The CDR3 covers 17 residues. Trimming took off 3 bases at V and 2 bases at J, with 20 bases between the two ends. The data were also submitted as part of a second study, on T cells expressing NK-cell markers. That source notes: The TCR beta cDNA came from 5'RACE template switching with UMIs. Each TCR beta repertoire originated in sorted T cells that were CD3+CD56+NKG2C+, CD3+CD56+NKG2C- or CD3+CD56-NKG2C+. Most of the eight sequenced donors tested HCMV-seropositive; one tested seronegative.

The source of this sequence is a man aged 50-59 years who received an inactivated influenza vaccine. The sample here was PBMCs from blood, taken on the day of vaccination. This chain joins TRBV9 and TRBJ1-1, with D unresolved. DNA of the CDR3: TGTGCCAGCAGCGCAACCTTGGGGTACGGGTCCAACACTGAAGCTTTCTTT. It yields the protein CASSATLGYGSNTEAFF.